This TCR beta chain was identified during a study of radiotherapy plus CTLA-4 blockade in lung cancer. Looking at the study overall: Disease control was achieved by about 34% of patients, and objective responses by 15% to 20%.

V gave up 7 bases and J gave up 4 bases; unmatched junction bases: 8. Germline V gives CDR1 MDHEN, CDR2 SYDVKM. The CDR3 extends over 14 amino acids. Receiving focal radiation plus CTLA-4 blockade with ipilimumab were patients who had chemo-refractory metastatic non-small-cell lung cancer. Libraries were prepared by immunoSEQ multiplex PCR; TCRdb keeps only in-frame clonotypes and omits some of them. Of approximately 65,000 clones in the sample, 70% to 85% are singletons; the top ten hold 4% to 5%. About this clone: Its antigen is currently unknown.

Findings of the study overall: Reported findings show early blood T cell clone dynamics, with interferon-beta, best predicted response. Blood TCR clones of tumor origin expanded after radiotherapy plus ipilimumab.

The chain employs TRBV28 and TRBJ2-5; the match to TRBD2 covers 8 bases. Here the sequenced sample was peripheral blood, taken from a patient treated with radiotherapy plus ipilimumab. The TCR comes from a human donor with non-small cell lung cancer who had a complete response to radiotherapy plus ipilimumab. CDR3 residues: CASTFGGARETQYF. DNA of the CDR3: TGTGCCAGCACCTTCGGGGGGGCGCGAGAGACCCAGTACTTC.